What follows are 11 T cell receptor beta chains derived from one specimen sequenced in a study of cytomegalovirus exposure and HLA in healthy donors. PCR involved 60 Vbeta and 13 Jbeta primers. TCRdb's copy holds only in-frame clones and misses some; the assay was immunoSEQ multiplex PCR. The sample lists fewer than 250,000 clones; 70% to 85% were seen once. Sequenced material: PBMCs. These receptors were obtained from a male donor in good health and CMV-seronegative.

The rearrangement joins TRBV7-9 to TRBJ1-1, with TRBD1 matching over 7 bases. J gave up 1 base and V 7 bases, and 9 bases lay outside the gene matches. This CDR3 region has 15 residues. Germline V gives CDR1 SEHNR, CDR2 FQNEAQ (reference sequence). The CDR3 DNA follows: TGTGCCAGCAACAGGAGGGGGCGGGAGAACACTGAAGCTTTCTTT. It encodes CASNRRGRENTEAFF.

The chain combines TRBV30 with TRBJ1-2; D is ambiguous. The V gene lost 5 bases and the J gene lost 5 bases, with 9 bases spanning the gap. The length of the CDR3 is 11 residues. Germline V gene sequence: CDR1 GTSNPN, CDR2 SVGIG (reference sequence). The DNA of the CDR3 is TGTGCCTGGTTCCCAATGTATGGCTACACCTTC. It translates to CAWFPMYGYTF. Together with reference TRBV30 and TRBJ1-2, the CDR3 gives the full variable domain: SQTIHQWPATLVQPVGSPLSLECTVEGTSNPNLYWYRQAAGRGLQLLFYSVGIGQISSEVPQNLSASRPQDRQFILSSKKLLLSDSGFYLCAWFPMYGYTFGSGTRLTVV.

V and J are TRBV5-8 and TRBJ2-7, with 8 bases identical to TRBD1. J was trimmed by 0 bases and V by 2 bases; bases with no gene match: 4. Germline V gene sequence: CDR1 SGHTS, CDR2 YDEGEE. The CDR3 consists of 15 residues. CDR3 nucleotides: TGTGCCAGCAGCTTAAGGACAGGGAACTCCTACGAGCAGTACTTC. Protein product: CASSLRTGNSYEQYF.

Note on this clone: Germline and junction disagree at one end, which may indicate a read error. This sequence joins TRBV7-9 and TRBJ1-2; possible D gene TRBD1, 5 bases. CDR3 length: 12 amino acids. The germline V gene has CDR1 SEHNR and CDR2 FQNEAQ (reference sequence). The CDR3 protein is CSSIGGDGGYTF. For the CDR3, the DNA is TGTTCCAGCATCGGGGGGGACGGGGGCTACACCTTC.

The chain uses TRBV6-1 and TRBJ2-1, with D perhaps TRBD1 (6 bases). The CDR3 is made up of 13 amino acids. Germline V gives CDR1 MNHNS, CDR2 SASEGT. Trimming removed 2 bases at V and 7 bases at J, with 9 bases between. The CDR3: CASSERQGNEQFF. The CDR3 DNA follows: TGTGCCAGCAGTGAACGTCAGGGGAATGAGCAGTTCTTC.

V is TRBV7-8 and J is TRBJ2-1; 7 bases match TRBD1. V shed 5 bases and J 0 bases; nucleotides not matched to a gene: 1. CDR3 length: 14 residues. Germline CDR1 and CDR2: SGHVS and FQNEAQ. The CDR3 loop reads CASSTGVSYNEQFF. CDR3 nucleotide sequence: TGTGCCAGCAGCACAGGGGTCTCCTACAATGAGCAGTTCTTC.

This chain connects TRBV27 to TRBJ1-2; TRBD1 is a possible D gene (5 bases). Trimming stripped 5 bases from V and 5 bases from J, with 18 bases between. This CDR3 has 15 residues. Per the germline V gene, CDR1 is MNHEY and CDR2 is SMNVEV (reference sequence). CDR3 nucleotide sequence: TGTGCCAGCAGTGCCGACAGATCGAGTCGGTATGGCTACACCTTC. It is translated as CASSADRSSRYGYTF.

The J gene is TRBJ2-3, the V gene TRBV7-9; D may be TRBD1 (5 bases). The CDR3 runs 14 residues. The germline V and J ends were trimmed by 3 bases and 4 bases, with 11 bases remaining between them. Germline lookup yields CDR1 SEHNR and CDR2 FQNEAQ (reference sequence). The CDR3 region has the DNA TGTGCCAGCAGCTTCCTCCAGGGCGCAGATACGCAGTATTTT. Amino acids: CASSFLQGADTQYF.

V and J are TRBV5-1 and TRBJ2-1; 10 nucleotides match TRBD2. V dropped 2 bases and J dropped 9; count of bases not matched to a gene: 2. The CDR3 is 13 residues long. Germline V CDR1 and CDR2: SGHRS, YFSETQ. CDR3 DNA sequence: TGCGCCAGCAGCTTAGGACTAGCGGCTGAGCAGTTCTTC. As protein: CASSLGLAAEQFF.

This chain uses TRBV6-6 with TRBJ2-4; the match to TRBD2 covers 10 bases. Germline CDR1 and CDR2: MNHNY and SVGAGI (reference sequence). V lost 6 bases and J lost 6; bases outside the gene matches: 5. CDR3 length: 14 amino acids. The CDR3 nucleotides read TGTGCCAGCAGCGGACTAGCGGTGGGAAACATTCAGTACTTC. It is translated as CASSGLAVGNIQYF.

Comment on this clone: One end of the junction fails to match germline, which may point to a read error. The chain has TRBV4-1 and TRBJ2-3; D unresolved. CDR1 is MGHRA, CDR2 YSYEKL, per germline. CDR3 length: 14 residues. The CDR3 region is CASSQDTDLATRYF. The CDR3 DNA sequence: TGCGCCAGCAGCCAAGATACGGATTTAGCAACGCGGTATTTT.